This T cell receptor beta chain was sequenced in a study of T cells in Graves' hyperthyroidism and ophthalmopathy (dated by TCRdb to between 2018 and 2020). For the study in its entirety: Peripheral blood samples were taken at initial diagnosis, before any treatment was given. The roughly 100 discovery patients were divided at random into training and test sets in a 7:3 ratio. An independent validation cohort of under 20 hyperthyroidism patients and 17 patients who later progressed to ophthalmopathy tested prospective prediction of ophthalmopathy. Once sampling was done, hyperthyroidism patients were given methimazole at a starting dose of 30 mg daily, whereas ophthalmopathy patients were given high-dose intravenous methylprednisolone. Thyroid tissue and blood T-cell repertoires from roughly 6 Graves' hyperthyroidism patients were also compared in the study. The paper reports TCR Vbeta CDR3 sequencing of over 120 peripheral blood samples: approximately 41 ophthalmopathy, fewer than 85 hyperthyroidism and some 17 progressor patients. A discovery cohort of roughly 100 patients, about 44 with Graves' ophthalmopathy and under 60 with stable Graves' hyperthyroidism, was used to find distinguishing TCR V-J signatures.

Amplification of TCR beta CDR3 regions was carried out from RNA transcripts. The first round of RT-PCR for the TCR CDR3 was performed with the HTBI primer set and the Qiagen OneStep RT-PCR kit. Libraries were constructed in a second round of multiplex PCR, after which size selection and purification were carried out. Libraries were sequenced paired-end with 100 bp reads on an Illumina HiSeq2000. Per the source publication's procedure: SOAPnuke was used to process the raw data, with reads discarded if the reads contained adapters or uncalled bases, had a mean Phred below 15, or lacked an exact constant-primer or identifier match. COPE v1.2.5 was used to merge the high-quality paired reads, and each unique nucleotide sequence was defined as a clonotype. MiTCR v1.1 was used to align clonotypes to the IMGT TRBV, TRBD and TRBJ reference segments. Analysis was restricted to V-J combinations with a frequency above 0.0001, which covered roughly 99% of repertoires. A TCS score was defined as the ratio of F50 (clonal expansion) to E x V (chaos), with BLOSUM62-based TCRdist applied between CDR3 peptides within each V-J. Welch's t-statistics and random forest reduced approximately 520 V-J features to under 15, which were used in a naive Bayes classifier (R e1071). Using fastp at Q25 and MiXCR, TCRdb reprocessed the public reads and kept productive beta chains. CDR3 protein duplicates are merged, each entry listing the most common genes and DNA. The V and J calls, along with clone size, are taken from TCRdb and not from the paper's own processing. The sample table holds hundreds of thousands of distinct CDR3 sequences, of which about 18% were seen once. The top ten clonotypes cover 3% to 4% of the sample.

With regard to this clonotype: Its binding antigen is unknown. Per-base quality was not reported, and no clone a single base away is much larger than it.

Study-wide findings and limitations: No statistical method was used to fix the sample size in advance, and group allocation was not hidden from the investigators. Blood samples also contained most of the expanded thyroid clonotypes (frequency above 0.001), which suggests that blood repertoires may reflect thyroid immune responses. In cross-validation, a model built on a 13 V-J signature told ophthalmopathy apart from stable hyperthyroidism with under 90% sensitivity and around 84% specificity, and in testing the same model reached 80%/75%. During validation, the model predicted progression to ophthalmopathy a median of roughly 7.1 months ahead of onset, with around 71% sensitivity and about 72% specificity.

CDR1 PRHDT and CDR2 FYEKMQ were looked up in the germline V gene (reference sequence). At the junction V is shortened by 5 bases and J by 3 bases, with 14 bases in between. The CDR3 runs 14 amino acids, cysteine and phenylalanine included. Only the CDR3 part of the read is kept: 42 bases, read in frame from the first base. Stable Graves' hyperthyroidism was defined as the absence of progression to ophthalmopathy over 18 months of follow-up. Hyperthyroidism patients were newly diagnosed, with disease duration under 2 months, and aged 18 to 65 years. Patients with uncontrolled infections, other autoimmune diseases, pregnancy or lactation were excluded. Diagnoses were based on clinical symptoms, serum thyroxine and TRAb, thyroid ultrasound and orbital computed tomography. PBMCs were isolated from approximately 10 ml of fresh peripheral blood by Ficoll-Paque density gradient centrifugation. Total RNA was extracted with Trizol reagent, and quality was checked on an Agilent 2100 Bioanalyzer.

The receptor was derived from a woman in her late teens or twenties with Graves' hyperthyroidism. The sample comprised blood. The chain employs TRBV13 and TRBJ2-7, with an unclear D gene assignment. The DNA reads as follows: TGTGCCAGCAGCGATCAACACAGTTACTACGAGCAGTACTTC. The resulting protein is CASSDQHSYYEQYF.